The 25 T cell receptor beta chains below all came from one sample that was sequenced in a study of control samples from healthy donors and cancer patients. Profiling relied on immunoSEQ multiplex PCR, and the TCRdb table lists in-frame clones only, not all of them. The sample yields approximately 160,000 clones, just under 95% seen once. The sample taken for sequencing was blood. Receptor source: a woman in her sixties in good health.

The chain is built from TRBV19 and TRBJ1-2, with TRBD1 as a possible D gene (5 bases). Trimming cost V 7 bases and J 0 bases, with 15 bases left between them. Germline assignment: CDR1 LNHDA and CDR2 SQIVND (reference sequence). The CDR3 spans 15 residues. The CDR3, as DNA: TGTGCCAGTAAAACTGGGGACCGCACTAACTATGGCTACACCTTC. Protein: CASKTGDRTNYGYTF. Complete variable domain (other parts from reference TRBV19 and TRBJ1-2): DGGITQSPKYLFRKEGQNVTLSCEQNLNHDAMYWYRQDPGQGLRLIYYSQIVNDFQKGDIAEGYSVSREKKESFPLTVTSAQKNPTAFYLCASKTGDRTNYGYTFGSGTRLTVV.

This chain joins TRBV6-4 and TRBJ1-2; possible D gene TRBD1, 6 bases. With 3 bases removed from V and 5 bases from J, the gap between germline ends came to 16 bases. Germline assignment: CDR1 MRHNA and CDR2 SNTAGT. The CDR3 covers 15 residues. The CDR3: CASSEVGGQRYGYTF. Written as DNA, the CDR3 is TGTGCCAGCAGTGAGGTGGGGGGGCAGAGGTATGGCTACACCTTC.

The chain recombines TRBV6-1 with TRBJ1-5, with TRBD1 as a possible D gene (6 bases). V lost 0 bases, J lost 7 bases, and 13 bases lay in between. The CDR3 covers 15 residues. CDR1 MNHNS and CDR2 SASEGT come from the germline V gene. This chain's CDR3 is CASSEARGARQPQHF. The CDR3 DNA reads as TGTGCCAGCAGTGAAGCGCGGGGGGCTCGGCAGCCCCAGCATTTT.

This sequence joins TRBV19 and TRBJ1-4, with TRBD1 matching over 10 bases. This CDR3 spans 15 amino acids. V lost 5 bases and J lost 7; bases outside the gene matches: 7. The germline gives CDR1 LNHDA, CDR2 SQIVND (reference sequence). The CDR3 loop is CASSSGDRGREKLFF. In DNA form, the CDR3 reads TGTGCCAGTAGTTCAGGGGACAGGGGTCGTGAAAAACTGTTTTTT.

This rearrangement joins TRBV5-1 to TRBJ1-1, with 9 nucleotides matching TRBD1. Trimming at V came to 4 bases and at J to 2 bases, leaving 6 bases not matched to a gene. The CDR3 runs 15 residues. In germline, CDR1 is SGHRS, CDR2 YFSETQ. CDR3 sequence (DNA): TGCGCCAGCAGCCTTACGACAGGGGGAAACACTGAAGCTTTCTTT. Translating it yields CASSLTTGGNTEAFF.

Only one count was recorded for this clone. Germline and junction disagree at one end, which may indicate a read error. The rearrangement links TRBV6-5 to TRBJ1-1; TRBD1 agrees at 7 bases. The CDR3 sequence is 15 residues long. CDR1 is MNHEY, CDR2 SVGAGI, per germline. CDR3 DNA: TGTGCCAGCAGTGACTCCTTACAGGGGCGGACTGAAGCTTTCTTT. Its protein is CASSDSLQGRTEAFF.

The V gene is TRBV11-3, the J gene TRBJ2-5; no firm D call. There are 14 residues in the CDR3. V gave up 5 bases and J gave up 4 bases, with 14 bases separating them. Germline CDR1 and CDR2: SGHNT and YENEEA. CDR3 in DNA: TGTGCCAGCAGCACAAACGTCTTGAGAGAGACCCAGTACTTC. It translates to CASSTNVLRETQYF. The whole variable domain, remainder taken from reference TRBV11-3 and TRBJ2-5, is EAGVVQSPRYKIIEKKQPVAFWCNPISGHNTLYWYLQNLGQGPELLIRYENEEAVDDSQLPKDRFSAERLKGVDSTLKIQPAELGDSAVYLCASSTNVLRETQYFGPGTRLLVL.

This clone was seen only a few times. This chain links TRBV6-6 with TRBJ1-2, with D perhaps matching TRBD1 (6 bases). Trimming left V 6 bases short and J 4 bases short, with 12 bases between. Germline values: CDR1 MNHNY, CDR2 SVGAGI (reference sequence). This CDR3 region has 13 residues. The CDR3 sequence is CASRSRQVYGYTF. The CDR3 nucleotides read TGTGCCAGCAGATCAAGACAGGTCTATGGCTACACCTTC.

J is TRBJ1-2 and V is TRBV7-9; 7 bases align to TRBD1. With V trimmed by 2 bases and J by 8 bases, 8 bases remained unmatched. The CDR3 loop spans 14 amino acids. Germline V gene sequence: CDR1 SEHNR, CDR2 FQNEAQ (reference sequence). The CDR3 coding sequence is TGTGCCAGCAGCTTAAATACAGGGGATGGGGGCTACACCTTC. This encodes CASSLNTGDGGYTF.

This chain connects TRBV5-1 to TRBJ1-4; D possibly corresponds to TRBD1 (5 bases). Germline values: CDR1 SGHRS, CDR2 YFSETQ. V shed 1 base and J shed 0 bases, with 13 bases lying between them. The CDR3 is made up of 17 amino acids. The CDR3 nucleotides are TGCGCCAGCAGCTTGTCCCCCGGGGGAGCAACTAATGAAAAACTGTTTTTT. It is translated as CASSLSPGGATNEKLFF.

This clone was detected only once. V usage is TRBV19 and J usage is TRBJ1-5; the D gene is possibly TRBD1 (5 bases). With 2 bases removed from V and 3 bases from J, the gap between germline ends came to 17 bases. Germline CDR1 reads LNHDA; CDR2 reads SQIVND (reference sequence). CDR3 length equals 17 residues. The CDR3 spells CASSIWYGRGANQPQHF. In DNA, the CDR3 is TGTGCCAGTAGTATATGGTACGGGAGGGGCGCCAATCAGCCCCAGCATTTT.

The V call is TRBV4-3, the J call TRBJ1-2, with D possibly being TRBD1 (6 bases). V shed 1 base and J shed 0 bases, with 9 bases lying between them. This CDR3 has 15 amino acids. Germline assignment: CDR1 LGHNA and CDR2 YSLEER. The CDR3 nucleotides are TGCGCCAGCAGCCAAGGACAGGCTGCTAACTATGGCTACACCTTC. Translated, it gives CASSQGQAANYGYTF.

The chain carries TRBV18 and TRBJ1-1; the D is unclear. Germline CDR1 KGHSH, CDR2 LQKENI. Trimming pared 3 bases from V and 6 bases from J, leaving 8 bases between. The CDR3 is 12 amino acids. The CDR3 bases are TGTGCCAGCTCACCTCAAAGGGCTGAAGCTTTCTTT. This codes for CASSPQRAEAFF.

The chain employs TRBV30 and TRBJ1-2, with D maybe TRBD1 (5 bases). Trimming removed 5 bases at V and 4 bases at J, with 11 bases between. This CDR3 region has 12 residues. The germline V gene has CDR1 GTSNPN and CDR2 SVGIG (reference sequence). CDR3 in DNA: TGTGCCTGGGCCCCCGGGACCTATGGCTACACCTTC. This gives the protein CAWAPGTYGYTF. The variable domain in full, completed from reference TRBV30 and TRBJ1-2, reads SQTIHQWPATLVQPVGSPLSLECTVEGTSNPNLYWYRQAAGRGLQLLFYSVGIGQISSEVPQNLSASRPQDRQFILSSKKLLLSDSGFYLCAWAPGTYGYTFGSGTRLTVV.

The V call is TRBV6-5, the J call TRBJ1-6; 7 bases fit TRBD1. The germline CDR1 and CDR2 sequences are MNHEY and SVGAGI. The CDR3 has 14 amino acids. J was trimmed by 8 bases and V by 6 bases; bases with no gene match: 7. This CDR3 reads CASRDRRRDSPLHF. For the CDR3, the DNA is TGTGCCAGCAGGGACAGGCGAAGGGATTCACCCCTCCACTTT.

This clone was detected only a few times. The chain couples TRBV30 to TRBJ1-4, with D perhaps TRBD1 (5 bases). Germline CDR1 GTSNPN, CDR2 SVGIG (reference sequence). The length of the CDR3 is 15 residues. V gave up 4 bases and J gave up 10 bases, with 22 bases separating them. The CDR3 sequence: CAWNREGLQSGKLFF. The CDR3 nucleotides are TGTGCCTGGAATCGTGAGGGGCTTCAGTCGGGAAAACTGTTTTTT.

In DNA form, the CDR3 reads TGCAGCACCTGGGACAGGGACCGGGAAGCTTTCTTT. This codes for CSTWDRDREAFF. This chain links TRBV29-1 with TRBJ1-1, with TRBD1 matching 9 bases. The ends lost 8 bases at V and 8 bases at J; junction bases unmatched: 9. CDR1 SQVTM and CDR2 ANQGSEA come from the germline V gene. The CDR3 is made up of 12 amino acids.

The genes are TRBV2 and TRBJ1-2, with 9 bases that match TRBD1. CDR1 SNHLY and CDR2 FYNNEI come from the germline V gene. This CDR3 has 12 amino acids. V lost 8 bases and J lost 8; bases outside the gene matches: 6. CDR3 nucleotide sequence: TGTGCCAGCCGAACAGGGGGCTGGGGCTACACCTTC. Translation: CASRTGGWGYTF.

The chain joins TRBV3-1 (or the pseudogene TRBV3-2) to TRBJ1-3; TRBD1 matches 9 bases. The trim removed 0 bases at V and 3 bases at J, leaving 3 bases unmatched. The germline V gene encodes CDR1 LGHDT and CDR2 YNNKEL (reference sequence). The CDR3 spans 16 residues. The CDR3 DNA sequence: TGTGCCAGCAGCCAAGAAGGACAGGGGATTGGAAACACCATATATTTT. This sequence encodes CASSQEGQGIGNTIYF.

The chain employs TRBV12-3 or TRBV12-4 and TRBJ1-5; TRBD1 matches at 8 bases. The V segment lost 6 bases and the J segment 3 bases; nucleotides outside the gene matches: 1. This CDR3 is 13 amino acids long. The CDR3 nucleotides read TGTGCCAGCAGGGGACAGGACAATCAGCCCCAGCATTTT. This sequence encodes CASRGQDNQPQHF.

V usage is TRBV6-2 or TRBV6-3 and J usage is TRBJ2-1; 8 bases align to TRBD1. CDR1 and CDR2 (germline): MNHEY, SVGEGT. The CDR3 has 15 residues. The V gene end was trimmed by 0 bases and the J gene end by 8 bases; junction bases not matched to a gene: 6. The CDR3 region is CASSYSGQGGDEQFF. CDR3 nucleotide sequence: TGTGCCAGCAGTTACTCAGGACAGGGCGGCGATGAGCAGTTCTTC.

The CDR3 protein is CASSYLPGNTIYF. The CDR3 nucleotides read TGTGCCAGCAGTTACCTGCCGGGAAACACCATATATTTT. This chain connects TRBV6-2 or TRBV6-3 to TRBJ1-3; D is unclear. Germline V gene data show CDR1 as MNHEY and CDR2 as SVGEGT. There are 13 residues in the CDR3. Trimming stripped 2 bases from V and 4 bases from J, with 6 bases between.

This clone came up a few times. The V gene is TRBV6-2 or TRBV6-3, the J gene TRBJ2-5, with no clear D. This CDR3 spans 12 amino acids. Trimming took off 7 bases at V and 4 bases at J, with 10 bases between the two ends. The V gene's germline CDR1 is MNHEY and CDR2 SVGEGT. In nucleotides, the CDR3 is TGTGCCAGCAACCCTATAGGAGAGACCCAGTACTTC. Protein sequence: CASNPIGETQYF.

This clone was detected once. The V call is TRBV18, the J call TRBJ2-3; perhaps TRBD1 as D (6 bases). The CDR3 runs to 15 residues. The ends were cut back, 4 bases at V and 5 bases at J, with 16 bases in the middle. Per the germline V gene, CDR1 is KGHSH and CDR2 is LQKENI. CDR3: CASSQGLGAGDTQYF. The CDR3 DNA reads as TGTGCCAGCTCACAGGGTTTGGGGGCAGGAGATACGCAGTATTTT.

V is TRBV30 and J is TRBJ2-1, with D tentatively TRBD2 (5 bases). The CDR3 covers 14 residues. The germline V gene encodes CDR1 GTSNPN and CDR2 SVGIG (reference sequence). The ends were cut back, 2 bases at V and 5 bases at J, with 13 bases in the middle. The CDR3 loop reads CAWSNQAVHNEQFF. CDR3 in DNA: TGTGCCTGGAGTAACCAAGCGGTTCACAATGAGCAGTTCTTC. The whole variable domain, remainder taken from reference TRBV30 and TRBJ2-1, is SQTIHQWPATLVQPVGSPLSLECTVEGTSNPNLYWYRQAAGRGLQLLFYSVGIGQISSEVPQNLSASRPQDRQFILSSKKLLLSDSGFYLCAWSNQAVHNEQFFGPGTRLTVL.